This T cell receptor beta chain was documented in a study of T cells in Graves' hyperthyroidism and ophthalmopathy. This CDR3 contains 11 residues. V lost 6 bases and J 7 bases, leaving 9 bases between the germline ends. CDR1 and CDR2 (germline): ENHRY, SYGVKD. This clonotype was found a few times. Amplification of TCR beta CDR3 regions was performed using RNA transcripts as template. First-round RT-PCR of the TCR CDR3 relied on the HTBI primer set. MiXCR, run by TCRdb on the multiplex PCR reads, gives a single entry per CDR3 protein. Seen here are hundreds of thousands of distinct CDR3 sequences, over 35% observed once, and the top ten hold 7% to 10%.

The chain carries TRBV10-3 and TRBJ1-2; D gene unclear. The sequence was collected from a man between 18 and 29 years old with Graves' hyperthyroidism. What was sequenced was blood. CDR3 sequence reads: CAIRGGAGYTF. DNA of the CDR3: TGTGCCATCAGAGGCGGTGCTGGCTACACCTTC.